Listed below are T cell receptor beta chains from one sample, sequenced in a study of cytomegalovirus exposure and HLA in healthy donors. The table came from immunoSEQ multiplex PCR; TCRdb's copy has only in-frame clones and leaves some out. The data hold roughly 330,000 clones, with roughly nine tenths observed a single time. Specimen: PBMCs. All receptors come from a young woman in good health and CMV-seropositive. The CDR3 runs from the conserved cysteine through the conserved F or W. A D gene is named only where the DNA matches it firmly. The size of a clone is reported for some rows only, either as once, few or many, or as a class for expanded clones.

V gene	J gene	D gene	clone size	CDR3 protein	CDR3 DNA
TRBV27	TRBJ1-1	TRBD1	.	CASSPKTGVNTEAFF	TGTGCCAGCAGTCCGAAGACAGGGGTAAACACTGAAGCTTTCTTT
TRBV5-1	TRBJ1-1	TRBD1	.	CASSLEGTGGAEAFF	TGCGCCAGCAGCTTGGAGGGGACAGGAGGAGCTGAAGCTTTCTTT
TRBV4-1	TRBJ2-3	TRBD2	.	CASSLGLAGATDTQYF	TGCGCCAGCAGCCTCGGACTAGCGGGGGCCACAGATACGCAGTATTTT
TRBV6-1	TRBJ2-1	TRBD2	.	CASSERGIEQFF	TGTGCCAGCAGTGAGCGGGGGATTGAGCAGTTCTTC
TRBV2	TRBJ2-7	.	.	CASSVSDHEQYF	TGTGCCAGCAGTGTTTCCGACCACGAGCAGTACTTC
TRBV7-9	TRBJ2-5	TRBD2	.	CASSLLGGRAQETQYF	TGTGCCAGCAGCTTACTAGGCGGGAGGGCCCAAGAGACCCAGTACTTC
TRBV28	TRBJ2-7	TRBD2	once	CASSWGLAALSYEQYF	TGTGCCAGCAGTTGGGGACTAGCGGCACTATCCTACGAGCAGTACTTC
TRBV5-4	TRBJ1-1	.	.	CASSLGGGLASLTEAFF	TGTGCCAGCAGCTTGGGTGGGGGGTTGGCTAGTTTGACTGAAGCTTTCTTT
TRBV4-3	TRBJ2-7	.	once	CASSQEIGRSSYEQYF	TGCGCCAGCAGCCAAGAGATCGGGCGAAGCTCCTACGAGCAGTACTTC
TRBV7-8	TRBJ2-7	.	.	CATLPDYSYYEQYF	TGTGCCACCCTACCGGACTATTCTTACTACGAGCAGTACTTC
TRBV28	TRBJ1-5	.	.	CASSLNQPQHF	TGTGCCAGCTCCCTTAATCAGCCCCAGCATTTT
TRBV6-6	TRBJ2-7	.	.	CASSHGGQRVYEQYF	TGTGCCAGCAGTCATGGGGGGCAGAGGGTGTACGAGCAGTACTTC
TRBV4-3	TRBJ2-2	TRBD2	.	CASSQFPGGPVGNTGELFF	TGCGCCAGCAGCCAATTCCCGGGAGGGCCAGTAGGGAACACCGGGGAGCTGTTTTTT
TRBV4-3	TRBJ1-5	TRBD1	.	CASSLGQGANQPQHF	TGCGCCAGCAGCCTGGGACAGGGGGCCAATCAGCCCCAGCATTTT
TRBV2	TRBJ1-4	.	.	CASKTAPQVLNEKLFF	TGTGCCAGCAAGACGGCTCCTCAGGTCCTTAATGAAAAACTGTTTTTT
TRBV7-8	TRBJ1-3	.	.	CASSLAFSGNTIYF	TGTGCCAGCAGCTTAGCCTTTTCTGGAAACACCATATATTTT
TRBV9	TRBJ2-1	TRBD2	.	CASSVGAGVHNEQFF	TGTGCCAGCAGCGTAGGGGCGGGGGTCCACAATGAGCAGTTCTTC
TRBV2	TRBJ1-6	TRBD1	.	CASSGEGQVNSPLHF	TGTGCCAGCAGTGGGGAGGGACAGGTCAATTCACCCCTCCACTTT
TRBV30	TRBJ1-5	.	once	CAWSTYQTGPRGQPQHF	TGTGCCTGGAGTACCTATCAAACAGGGCCCCGGGGGCAGCCCCAGCATTTT
TRBV7-6	TRBJ2-7	TRBD2	.	CASSLAIAGLEQYF	TGTGCCAGCAGCTTAGCGATAGCGGGCCTCGAGCAGTACTTC
TRBV7-3	TRBJ2-3	.	.	CASSLWFSDTQYF	TGTGCCAGCAGCTTATGGTTTTCTGATACGCAGTATTTT
TRBV9	TRBJ2-7	.	.	CASSPTLHTSYEQYF	TGTGCCAGCAGCCCCACCTTGCACACCTCCTACGAGCAGTACTTC
TRBV7-2	TRBJ2-7	.	.	CASSLWGQGIYF	.
TRBV29-1	TRBJ2-2	.	.	CSVERLASGTGELFF	TGCAGCGTTGAAAGGCTAGCGTCGGGCACCGGGGAGCTGTTTTTT
TRBV7-9	TRBJ2-7	.	.	CASSLSLGQGWAYEQYF	TGTGCCAGCAGCTTATCCCTCGGGCAGGGATGGGCCTACGAGCAGTACTTC
TRBV30	TRBJ1-1	.	few	CAWARSEAFF	TGTGCCTGGGCTAGGTCTGAAGCTTTCTTT
TRBV30	TRBJ1-1	.	few	CAWRGTEAFF	TGTGCCTGGAGAGGGACTGAAGCTTTCTTT
TRBV19	TRBJ2-2	.	.	CASSIQAGTTTGELFF	TGTGCCAGTAGTATACAAGCCGGGACGACGACCGGGGAGCTGTTTTTT
TRBV5-1	TRBJ2-3	.	.	CASSLFSMGIDTQYF	TGCGCCAGCAGCTTGTTTTCGATGGGAATAGATACGCAGTATTTT
TRBV6-4	TRBJ2-1	TRBD1	once	CASSAGGDADEQFF	TGTGCCAGCAGCGCAGGGGGCGACGCCGATGAGCAGTTCTTC
TRBV19	TRBJ2-1	TRBD2	.	CASSIPGLAGHEQFF	TGTGCCAGTAGTATACCCGGACTAGCGGGACATGAGCAGTTCTTC
TRBV5-1	TRBJ2-7	.	.	CASSDPTIASAYEQYF	TGCGCCAGCAGCGACCCAACTATAGCGTCAGCCTACGAGCAGTACTTC
TRBV18	TRBJ2-2	TRBD2	.	CASSRGTSAGELFF	TGTGCCAGCTCAAGGGGGACTAGCGCCGGGGAGCTGTTTTTT
TRBV5-6	TRBJ1-3	.	.	CASSLLGSSGNTIYF	TGTGCCAGCAGCTTGTTGGGCAGCTCTGGAAACACCATATATTTT
TRBV6-1	TRBJ1-4	.	.	CASSERGTTRHEKLFF	TGTGCCAGCAGTGAAAGGGGCACGACGAGGCATGAAAAACTGTTTTTT
TRBV4-1	TRBJ1-3	TRBD1	.	CASSQDPRTGQGNTIYF	TGCGCCAGCAGCCAAGATCCACGGACAGGGCAAGGAAACACCATATATTTT
TRBV4-2	TRBJ2-3	.	.	CASSRGTPSTDTQYF	TGTGCCAGCAGCCGCGGGACGCCCAGCACAGATACGCAGTATTTT
TRBV7-8	TRBJ1-5	.	.	CASSSRQATEPQHF	TGTGCCAGCAGCTCCCGACAGGCAACGGAGCCCCAGCATTTT
TRBV7-9	TRBJ1-5	.	once	CASSRDTGNQPQHF	TGTGCCAGCAGCCGGGACACGGGCAATCAGCCCCAGCATTTT
TRBV6-6	TRBJ1-1	.	.	CASTDRNTEAFF	TGTGCCAGCACCGACAGGAACACTGAAGCTTTCTTT
TRBV5-4	TRBJ2-1	.	.	CASSLELAGSSYNEQFF	TGTGCCAGCAGCTTGGAGCTTGCGGGGAGCTCCTACAATGAGCAGTTCTTC
TRBV15	TRBJ2-1	TRBD2	many	CATSREGAQGPGLAGYNEQFF	TGTGCCACCAGCAGAGAGGGGGCGCAGGGCCCCGGACTAGCGGGATACAATGAGCAGTTCTTC
TRBV27	TRBJ1-1	.	.	CASSLQENTEAFF	TGTGCCAGCAGTTTACAGGAGAACACTGAAGCTTTCTTT
TRBV9	TRBJ2-1	.	.	CASSVDFSSYNEQFF	TGTGCCAGCAGCGTAGACTTTAGCTCCTACAATGAGCAGTTCTTC
TRBV5-1	TRBJ2-5	TRBD1	.	CASSLGTGERTQYF	TGCGCCAGCAGCTTGGGGACAGGGGAAAGGACCCAGTACTTC
TRBV4-3	TRBJ1-3	TRBD1	.	CASSQDLTGTGRGNTIYF	TGCGCCAGCAGCCAAGATTTAACTGGGACAGGGCGCGGAAACACCATATATTTT
TRBV7-2	TRBJ1-3	.	.	CASSFQTGPDTIYF	TGTGCCAGCAGCTTCCAAACGGGCCCAGACACCATATATTTT
TRBV29-1	TRBJ2-7	TRBD1	.	CSGGGTGAYEQYF	TGCAGCGGGGGAGGGACAGGGGCCTACGAGCAGTACTTC
TRBV11-3	TRBJ2-2	.	once	CASSLAENTGELFF	TGTGCCAGCAGCTTAGCAGAGAACACCGGGGAGCTGTTTTTT
TRBV6-1	TRBJ2-3	.	.	CASRASGGSTDTQYF	TGTGCCAGCAGGGCCTCCGGCGGGAGCACAGATACGCAGTATTTT
TRBV5-1	TRBJ1-2	TRBD1	.	CASSSTGDLFGYTF	TGCGCCAGCAGCTCCACAGGGGACCTATTCGGCTACACCTTC
TRBV29-1	TRBJ2-3	TRBD1	.	CSVDGTGSTDTQYF	TGCAGCGTTGACGGGACAGGGAGCACAGATACGCAGTATTTT
TRBV11-2	TRBJ2-7	.	.	CASSFGPNYEQYF	TGTGCCAGCAGCTTCGGACCCAACTACGAGCAGTACTTC
TRBV7-9	TRBJ2-7	TRBD1	.	CASSSYRRTGERDEQYF	TGTGCCAGCAGCTCCTACCGTAGGACAGGGGAACGAGACGAGCAGTACTTC